This TCR beta chain comes out of a study of blood T cells in healthy people across ages. A note on this clonotype: The target antigen is unknown.

The second PCR ran about 6 to 11 cycles with a sample-barcoded 5' primer and J-beta primers. A single record per CDR3 protein comes from TCRdb applying MiXCR to the 5' RACE reads. The data contain more than 1 million distinct CDR3 sequences, more than 35% of them seen just once; the ten biggest clones take up approximately 17%. Study outcomes and limitations: Diversity was higher, and naive CD4+ cells more numerous, in long-lived donors than in aged donors. In these data, TCR beta diversity tracked strongly with naive T cell percentage. Roughly linearly, TCR beta diversity per million T cells fell as age increased.

This clonotype was sampled from a woman aged 55 to 70 in good health. The sequencing input was blood.

CDR3 in amino acids: CAIRDYSYNEQFF. CDR3 nucleotides: TGTGCCATCAGGGATTACTCCTACAATGAGCAGTTCTTC. V usage is TRBV10-3 and J usage is TRBJ2-1; unclear D gene. Trimming pared 6 bases from V and 0 bases from J, leaving 6 bases between. Per germline, CDR1 ENHRY and CDR2 SYGVKD. The CDR3 runs 13 residues.